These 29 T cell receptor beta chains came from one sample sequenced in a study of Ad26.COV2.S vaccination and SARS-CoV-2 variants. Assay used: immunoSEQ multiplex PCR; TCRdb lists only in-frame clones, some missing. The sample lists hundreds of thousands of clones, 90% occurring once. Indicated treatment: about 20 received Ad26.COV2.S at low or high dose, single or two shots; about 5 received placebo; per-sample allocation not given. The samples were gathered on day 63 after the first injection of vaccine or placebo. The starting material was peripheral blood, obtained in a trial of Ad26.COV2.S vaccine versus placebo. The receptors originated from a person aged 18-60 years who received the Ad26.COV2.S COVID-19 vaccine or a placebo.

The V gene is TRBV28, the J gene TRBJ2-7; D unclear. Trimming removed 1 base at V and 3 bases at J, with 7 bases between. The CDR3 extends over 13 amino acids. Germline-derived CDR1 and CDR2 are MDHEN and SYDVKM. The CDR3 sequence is CASSLFSNYEQYF. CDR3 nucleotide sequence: TGTGCCAGCAGTTTATTTTCTAACTACGAGCAGTACTTC.

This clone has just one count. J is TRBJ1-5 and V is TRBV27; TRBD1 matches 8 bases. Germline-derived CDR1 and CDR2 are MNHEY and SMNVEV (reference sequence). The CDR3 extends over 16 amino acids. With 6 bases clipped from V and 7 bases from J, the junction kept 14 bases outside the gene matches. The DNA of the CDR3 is TGTGCCAGCAGCCCCTACTCAGGGGGCAGAGGCCAGCCCCAGCATTTT. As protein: CASSPYSGGRGQPQHF.

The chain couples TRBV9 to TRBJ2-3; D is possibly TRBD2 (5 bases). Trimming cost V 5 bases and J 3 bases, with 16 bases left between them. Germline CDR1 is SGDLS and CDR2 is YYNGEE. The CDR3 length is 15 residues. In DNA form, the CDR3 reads TGTGCCAGCAGTACAAGGGATGGGAGTACAGATACGCAGTATTTT. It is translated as CASSTRDGSTDTQYF. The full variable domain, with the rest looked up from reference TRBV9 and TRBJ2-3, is DSGVTQTPKHLITATGQRVTLRCSPRSGDLSVYWYQQSLDQGLQFLIQYYNGEERAKGNILERFSAQQFPDLHSELNLSSLELGDSALYFCASSTRDGSTDTQYFGPGTRLTVL.

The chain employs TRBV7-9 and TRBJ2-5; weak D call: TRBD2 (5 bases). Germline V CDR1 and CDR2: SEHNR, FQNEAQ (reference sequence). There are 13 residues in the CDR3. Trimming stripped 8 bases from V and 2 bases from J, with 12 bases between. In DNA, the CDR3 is TGTGCCAGCGCTCCGCGCGGGCAAGAGACCCAGTACTTC. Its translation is CASAPRGQETQYF.

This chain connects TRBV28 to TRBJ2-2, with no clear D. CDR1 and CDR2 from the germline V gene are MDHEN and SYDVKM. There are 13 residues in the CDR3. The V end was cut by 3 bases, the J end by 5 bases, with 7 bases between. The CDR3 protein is CASSLLGTGELFF. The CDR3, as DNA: TGTGCCAGCAGTTTGTTAGGGACCGGGGAGCTGTTTTTT. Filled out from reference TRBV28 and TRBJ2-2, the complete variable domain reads DVKVTQSSRYLVKRTGEKVFLECVQDMDHENMFWYRQDPGLGLRLIYFSYDVKMKEKGDIPEGYSVSREKKERFSLILESASTNQTSMYLCASSLLGTGELFFGEGSRLTVL.

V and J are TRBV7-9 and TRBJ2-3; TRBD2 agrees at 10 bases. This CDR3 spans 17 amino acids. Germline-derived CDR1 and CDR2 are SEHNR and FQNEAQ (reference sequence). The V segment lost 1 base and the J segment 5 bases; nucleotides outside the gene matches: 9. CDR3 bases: TGTGCCAGCAGCTTAGATCCTAGCGGGAGAGTTGGAGATACGCAGTATTTT. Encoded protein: CASSLDPSGRVGDTQYF.

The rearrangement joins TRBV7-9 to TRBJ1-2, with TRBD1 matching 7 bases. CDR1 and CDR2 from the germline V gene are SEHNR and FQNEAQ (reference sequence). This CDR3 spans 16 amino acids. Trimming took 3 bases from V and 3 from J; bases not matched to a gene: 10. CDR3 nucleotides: TGTGCCAGCAGCTTCTCGGGCAGGGGGTCTGACTATGGCTACACCTTC. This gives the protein CASSFSGRGSDYGYTF.

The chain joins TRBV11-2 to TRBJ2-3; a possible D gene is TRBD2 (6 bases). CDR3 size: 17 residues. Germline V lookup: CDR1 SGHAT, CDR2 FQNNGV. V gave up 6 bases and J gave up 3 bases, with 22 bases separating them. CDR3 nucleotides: TGTGCCAGCAGACTAATGACCGGGAGTCCTTCAACAGATACGCAGTATTTT. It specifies CASRLMTGSPSTDTQYF.

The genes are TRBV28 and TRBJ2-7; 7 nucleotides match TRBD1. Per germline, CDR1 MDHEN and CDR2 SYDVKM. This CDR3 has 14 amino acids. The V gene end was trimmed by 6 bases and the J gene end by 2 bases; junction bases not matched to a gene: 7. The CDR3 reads CASSSTGLPYEQYF. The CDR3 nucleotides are TGTGCCAGCAGCTCGACAGGGCTGCCCTACGAGCAGTACTTC.

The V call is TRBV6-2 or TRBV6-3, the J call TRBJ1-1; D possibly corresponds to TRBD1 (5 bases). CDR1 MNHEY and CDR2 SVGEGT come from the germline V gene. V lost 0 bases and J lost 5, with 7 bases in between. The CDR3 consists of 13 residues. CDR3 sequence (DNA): TGTGCCAGCAGTTACTCCAGGGTAACTGAAGCTTTCTTT. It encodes CASSYSRVTEAFF.

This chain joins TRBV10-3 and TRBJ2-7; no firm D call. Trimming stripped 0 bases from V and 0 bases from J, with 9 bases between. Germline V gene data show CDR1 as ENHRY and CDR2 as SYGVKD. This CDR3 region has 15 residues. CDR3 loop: CAISESVRSSYEQYF. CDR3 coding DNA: TGTGCCATCAGTGAGTCTGTTAGGAGCTCCTACGAGCAGTACTTC.

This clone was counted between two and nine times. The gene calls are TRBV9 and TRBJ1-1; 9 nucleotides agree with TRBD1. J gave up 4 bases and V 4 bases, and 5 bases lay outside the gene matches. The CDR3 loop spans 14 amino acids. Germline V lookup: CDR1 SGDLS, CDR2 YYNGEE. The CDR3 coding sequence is TGTGCCAGCAGCATTATGACAGGGGGCACTGAAGCTTTCTTT. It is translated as CASSIMTGGTEAFF.

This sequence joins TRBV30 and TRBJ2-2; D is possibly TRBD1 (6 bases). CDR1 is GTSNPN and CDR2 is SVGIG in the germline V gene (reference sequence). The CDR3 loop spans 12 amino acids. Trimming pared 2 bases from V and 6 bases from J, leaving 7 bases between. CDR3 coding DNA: TGTGCCTGGAGTTGGACAGCCGGGGAGCTGTTTTTT. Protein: CAWSWTAGELFF. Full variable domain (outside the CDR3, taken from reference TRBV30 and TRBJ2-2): SQTIHQWPATLVQPVGSPLSLECTVEGTSNPNLYWYRQAAGRGLQLLFYSVGIGQISSEVPQNLSASRPQDRQFILSSKKLLLSDSGFYLCAWSWTAGELFFGEGSRLTVL.

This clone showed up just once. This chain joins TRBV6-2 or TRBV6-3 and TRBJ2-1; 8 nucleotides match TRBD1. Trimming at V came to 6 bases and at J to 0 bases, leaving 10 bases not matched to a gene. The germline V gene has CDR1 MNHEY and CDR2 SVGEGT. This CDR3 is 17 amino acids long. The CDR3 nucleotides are TGTGCCAGCAGCTTCCCAACAGGGGGAGGCTCCTACAATGAGCAGTTCTTC. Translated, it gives CASSFPTGGGSYNEQFF.

CDR3 coding DNA: TGTGCCAGCAGCACTCATAGCGGGAGGAGCACAGATACGCAGTATTTT. Translating gives CASSTHSGRSTDTQYF. The V and J genes are TRBV9 and TRBJ2-3, with TRBD2 identical over 10 bases. J was trimmed by 0 bases and V by 4 bases; bases with no gene match: 5. The CDR3 sequence is 16 residues long. The germline CDR1 and CDR2 sequences are SGDLS and YYNGEE.

CDR3 amino acids: CASSNGQAGHEKLFF. CDR3 nucleotide sequence: TGTGCCAGCAGCAACGGACAGGCTGGACATGAAAAACTGTTTTTT. The V and J genes are TRBV5-4 and TRBJ1-4, with 7 bases lining up with TRBD1. Germline V gene sequence: CDR1 SGHNT, CDR2 YYREEE (reference sequence). CDR3 length: 15 amino acids. V shed 4 bases, J shed 6 bases, and the junction held 9 bases outside the gene matches.

The CDR3 coding sequence is TGTGCCAGCAGCTTAGAAGGGACTACATACTACGAGCAGTACTTC. Translating it yields CASSLEGTTYYEQYF. The V call is TRBV11-2, the J call TRBJ2-7; 7 positions agree with TRBD2. Looked up from germline, CDR1 is SGHAT and CDR2 is FQNNGV. The V segment lost 0 bases and the J segment 3 bases; nucleotides outside the gene matches: 5. This CDR3 contains 15 residues.

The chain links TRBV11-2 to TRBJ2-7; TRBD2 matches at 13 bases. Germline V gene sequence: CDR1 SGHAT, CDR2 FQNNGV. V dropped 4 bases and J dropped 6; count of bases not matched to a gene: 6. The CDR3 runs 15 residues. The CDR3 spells CASSSVGLAGAEQYF. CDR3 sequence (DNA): TGTGCCAGCAGCTCCGTTGGACTAGCGGGAGCCGAGCAGTACTTC.

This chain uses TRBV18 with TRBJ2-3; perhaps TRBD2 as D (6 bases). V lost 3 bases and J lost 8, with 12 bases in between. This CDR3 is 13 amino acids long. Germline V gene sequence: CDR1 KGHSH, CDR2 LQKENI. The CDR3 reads CASSPSSASTQYF. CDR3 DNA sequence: TGTGCCAGCTCACCTTCTAGCGCGAGTACGCAGTATTTT.

The CDR3 sequence is CASRNLAESYEQYF. In DNA form, the CDR3 reads TGTGCCAGCAGAAATCTAGCGGAGTCCTACGAGCAGTACTTC. V usage is TRBV6-6 and J usage is TRBJ2-7; 7 positions match TRBD2. The CDR3 loop spans 14 amino acids. Germline assignment: CDR1 MNHNY and CDR2 SVGAGI (reference sequence). The V and J ends lost 6 bases and 1 base, in that order; junction bases with no gene match: 6.

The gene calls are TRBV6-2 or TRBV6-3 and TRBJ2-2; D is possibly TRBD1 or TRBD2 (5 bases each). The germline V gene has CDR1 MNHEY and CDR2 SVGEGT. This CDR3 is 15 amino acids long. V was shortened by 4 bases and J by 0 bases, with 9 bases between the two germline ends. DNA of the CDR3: TGTGCCAGCAGTTCCGGGACGGCGAACACCGGGGAGCTGTTTTTT. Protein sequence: CASSSGTANTGELFF.

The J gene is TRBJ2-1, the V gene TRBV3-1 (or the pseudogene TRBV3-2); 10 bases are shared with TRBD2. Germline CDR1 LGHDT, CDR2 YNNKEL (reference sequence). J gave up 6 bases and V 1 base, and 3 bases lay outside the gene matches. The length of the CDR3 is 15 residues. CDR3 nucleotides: TGTGCCAGCAGCCAAGGGACTAGCGGAGGCAATGAGCAGTTCTTC. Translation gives CASSQGTSGGNEQFF.

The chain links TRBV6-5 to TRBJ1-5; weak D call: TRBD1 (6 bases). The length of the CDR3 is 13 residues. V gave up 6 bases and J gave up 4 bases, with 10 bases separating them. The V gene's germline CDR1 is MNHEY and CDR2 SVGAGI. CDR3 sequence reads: CASRPDRNQPQHF. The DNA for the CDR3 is TGTGCCAGCAGACCCGACAGGAATCAGCCCCAGCATTTT.

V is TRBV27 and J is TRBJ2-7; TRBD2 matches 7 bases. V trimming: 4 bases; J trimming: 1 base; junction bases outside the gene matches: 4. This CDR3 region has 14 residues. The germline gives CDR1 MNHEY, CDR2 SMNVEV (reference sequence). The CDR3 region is CASSYGLGSYEQYF. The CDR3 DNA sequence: TGTGCCAGCAGTTACGGACTAGGTTCCTACGAGCAGTACTTC.

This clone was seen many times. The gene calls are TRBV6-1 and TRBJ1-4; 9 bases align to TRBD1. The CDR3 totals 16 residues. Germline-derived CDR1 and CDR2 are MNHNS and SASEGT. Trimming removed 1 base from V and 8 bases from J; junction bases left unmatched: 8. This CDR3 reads CASSEGGGQGPEKLFF. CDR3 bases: TGTGCCAGCAGTGAAGGAGGGGGACAGGGACCAGAAAAACTGTTTTTT.

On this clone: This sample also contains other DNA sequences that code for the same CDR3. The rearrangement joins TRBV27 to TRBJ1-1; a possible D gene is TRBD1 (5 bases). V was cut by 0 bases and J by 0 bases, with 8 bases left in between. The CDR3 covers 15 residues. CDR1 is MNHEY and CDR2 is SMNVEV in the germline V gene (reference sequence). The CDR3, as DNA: TGTGCCAGCAGTTTATCTGGGACGGTGAACACTGAAGCTTTCTTT. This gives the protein CASSLSGTVNTEAFF.

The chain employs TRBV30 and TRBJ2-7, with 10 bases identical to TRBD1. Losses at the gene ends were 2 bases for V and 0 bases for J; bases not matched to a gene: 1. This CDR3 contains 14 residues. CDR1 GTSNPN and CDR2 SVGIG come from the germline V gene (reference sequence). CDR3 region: CAWSRDRGSYEQYF. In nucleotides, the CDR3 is TGTGCCTGGAGTAGGGACAGGGGCTCCTACGAGCAGTACTTC.

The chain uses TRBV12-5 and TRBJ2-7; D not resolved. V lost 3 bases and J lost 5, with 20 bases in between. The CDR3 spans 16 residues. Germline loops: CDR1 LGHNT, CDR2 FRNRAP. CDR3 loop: CASGLGSGIETDEQYF. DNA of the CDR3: TGTGCTAGTGGTTTAGGGTCCGGCATAGAAACGGACGAGCAGTACTTC.

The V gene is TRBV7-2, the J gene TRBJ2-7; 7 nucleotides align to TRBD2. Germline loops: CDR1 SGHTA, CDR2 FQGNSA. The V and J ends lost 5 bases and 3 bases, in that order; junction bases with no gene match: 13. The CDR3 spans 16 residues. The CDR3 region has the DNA TGTGCCAGCAGCCTCGGGGGGACCCCCGCCGGCTACGAGCAGTACTTC. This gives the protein CASSLGGTPAGYEQYF. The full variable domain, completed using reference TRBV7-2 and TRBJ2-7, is GAGVSQSPSNKVTEKGKDVELRCDPISGHTALYWYRQSLGQGLEFLIYFQGNSAPDKSGLPSDRFSAERTGGSVSTLTIQRTQQEDSAVYLCASSLGGTPAGYEQYFGPGTRLTVT.